This T cell receptor (beta chain) was sequenced in a study of metastatic and nonmetastatic thyroid tumors. Study as a whole: Comparative analysis of repertoires was undertaken across blood and tumor or nodule tissue obtained from malignant and benign thyroid patients.

By share of the sample, this clone is medium-sized. Its specificity is not known. Study-wide results and caveats: Patients with malignant thyroid tumors reportedly had significantly higher TCR beta diversity than those with benign nodules, in blood and tumor.

No treatment had been given to any patient before thyroid surgery. In the authors' workflow: Across clinicopathological groups, CDR3 differences served as the basis for building a distant-metastasis classifier for papillary thyroid cancer. TCRdb ran MiXCR on the PCR reads. The V and J calls and clone size are TCRdb's, not the authors'. The sample has fewer than 20,000 clones, 34% seen once. Source material: tumor tissue. The source is a male donor with papillary thyroid cancer or a benign thyroid nodule (not recorded which). Some clones in this sample may be carry-over from other donors' samples.

The CDR3 loop reads CASSLVGLAGISAYNEQFF. CDR3 nucleotide sequence: TGCGCCAGCAGCTTGGTGGGACTAGCGGGAATTTCCGCCTACAATGAGCAGTTCTTC. This rearrangement joins TRBV5-1 to TRBJ2-1; 13 nucleotides match TRBD2. The CDR3 covers 19 residues. J was trimmed by 2 bases and V by 0 bases; bases with no gene match: 8. Germline lookup yields CDR1 SGHRS and CDR2 YFSETQ.